Following are 21 T cell receptor beta chains from one sample sequenced in a study of blood T cell repertoires in COVID-19. TCRdb keeps only in-frame clones here, not all; method: immunoSEQ multiplex PCR. The sample carries under 150,000 clones, around 86% recorded once. Sequencing input: peripheral blood. All receptors derive from a man at least 80 years old with acute or convalescent COVID-19.

The CDR3 DNA reads TGTGCCAGTAGTAAGGCGGGAGGCCCTTTCAATGAGCAGTTCTTC. Encoded protein: CASSKAGGPFNEQFF. This chain joins TRBV19 and TRBJ2-1; TRBD2 matches 8 bases. The CDR3 contains 15 residues. The J segment lost 6 bases and the V segment lost 4 bases, leaving 8 bases of the junction unmatched. Germline V gene lookup returns CDR1 LNHDA and CDR2 SQIVND (reference sequence).

For the CDR3, the DNA is TGTGCCAGCAGCGTATTCAGCGGACCGAACACCGGGGAGCTGTTTTTT. It translates to CASSVFSGPNTGELFF. The rearrangement uses TRBV9 and TRBJ2-2, with D perhaps matching TRBD2 (5 bases). The CDR3 length is 16 residues. Germline lookup yields CDR1 SGDLS and CDR2 YYNGEE. Between the trimmed V and J ends, which lost 1 base and 0 bases, there was a span of 10 bases. Looking up the rest from reference TRBV9 and TRBJ2-2 gives the full variable domain: DSGVTQTPKHLITATGQRVTLRCSPRSGDLSVYWYQQSLDQGLQFLIQYYNGEERAKGNILERFSAQQFPDLHSELNLSSLELGDSALYFCASSVFSGPNTGELFFGEGSRLTVL.

This sequence joins TRBV18 and TRBJ2-7; 11 positions match TRBD2. The V gene end was trimmed by 3 bases and the J gene end by 3 bases; junction bases not matched to a gene: 4. Germline CDR1 KGHSH, CDR2 LQKENI. The CDR3 has 15 amino acids. The CDR3: CASSPAGTSGYEQYF. Here the CDR3 DNA reads TGTGCCAGCTCACCTGCCGGGACTAGCGGCTACGAGCAGTACTTC.

The rearrangement joins TRBV6-2 or TRBV6-3 to TRBJ1-5, with 7 bases identical to TRBD1. Germline CDR1 is MNHEY and CDR2 is SVGEGT. The trim removed 4 bases at V and 0 bases at J, leaving 9 bases unmatched. The CDR3 has 17 amino acids. Here the CDR3 reads CASSSIRGTDSNQPQHF. For the CDR3, the DNA is TGTGCCAGCAGTTCGATCCGTGGGACAGATAGCAATCAGCCCCAGCATTTT.

The rearrangement uses TRBV20-1 and TRBJ1-6; D perhaps matches TRBD1 (6 bases). Deletions cut 5 bases from V and 4 bases from J, with 15 bases between. There are 15 residues in the CDR3. In germline, CDR1 is DFQATT, CDR2 SNEGSKA (reference sequence). The CDR3 bases are TGCAGTGCTCGTGGGGGGACATTTTATAATTCACCCCTCCACTTT. Translation gives CSARGGTFYNSPLHF.

The rearrangement joins TRBV6-5 to TRBJ2-2; possibly TRBD2 for D (6 bases). From germline, CDR1 is MNHEY and CDR2 SVGAGI. The length of the CDR3 is 15 residues. V was cut by 6 bases and J by 0 bases, with 11 bases left in between. In DNA, the CDR3 is TGTGCCAGCAGGCCTTCGGGAGCGAACACCGGGGAGCTGTTTTTT. It encodes CASRPSGANTGELFF.

This chain uses TRBV12-1 with TRBJ1-2; the DNA was not used to check the table's D call, TRBD1. TRBV12-1 is given as a pseudogene. This CDR3 region has 16 residues. CDR3 coding DNA: TGTGCCAGCAGCTTTGATCCAGGGGAAGAGGACTATGGCTACACCTTC. Its protein product is CASSFDPGEEDYGYTF.

The chain combines TRBV28 with TRBJ2-7, with 8 positions matching TRBD2. This CDR3 has 15 amino acids. The V segment lost 6 bases and the J segment 6 bases; nucleotides outside the gene matches: 13. Germline CDR1 reads MDHEN; CDR2 reads SYDVKM. The CDR3 is CASSLTSGLNLEQYF. Written as DNA, the CDR3 is TGTGCCAGCAGCCTAACTAGCGGTTTAAATCTCGAGCAGTACTTC.

The V call is TRBV18, the J call TRBJ1-3; D is unclear. Germline V gives CDR1 KGHSH, CDR2 LQKENI. The CDR3 is 13 residues long. Trimming cost V 3 bases and J 8 bases, with 11 bases left between them. The CDR3 sequence is CASSPDKTHTIYF. As DNA, the CDR3 is TGTGCCAGCTCACCTGATAAGACACACACCATATATTTT.

The chain has TRBV18 and TRBJ1-4, with 7 bases fitting TRBD1. CDR3 size: 15 residues. Germline CDR1 reads KGHSH; CDR2 reads LQKENI. V was pared by 0 bases and J by 5 bases, with 3 bases of the junction left unmatched. The CDR3 nucleotides are TGTGCCAGCTCACCACCCTCACAGGGGAATGAAAAACTGTTTTTT. Its protein product is CASSPPSQGNEKLFF. Filled out from reference TRBV18 and TRBJ1-4, the complete variable domain reads NAGVMQNPRHLVRRRGQEARLRCSPMKGHSHVYWYRQLPEEGLKFMVYLQKENIIDESGMPKERFSAEFPKEGPSILRIQQVVRGDSAAYFCASSPPSQGNEKLFFGSGTQLSVL.

The V gene is TRBV6-2 or TRBV6-3, the J gene TRBJ2-7; 9 nucleotides agree with TRBD2. The CDR3 is made up of 15 amino acids. Losses at the gene ends were 2 bases for V and 4 bases for J; bases not matched to a gene: 6. Germline V gene data show CDR1 as MNHEY and CDR2 as SVGEGT. The CDR3 is CASSYRGSGSYEQYF. The CDR3 region has the DNA TGTGCCAGCAGTTACCGGGGTAGCGGGAGTTACGAGCAGTACTTC.

J is TRBJ1-1 and V is TRBV27; TRBD1 might be the D (5 bases). The germline V gene encodes CDR1 MNHEY and CDR2 SMNVEV (reference sequence). V shed 2 bases and J shed 1 base, with 8 bases lying between them. The CDR3 has 14 residues. The CDR3 sequence: CASSLRQGNTEAFF. Written as DNA, the CDR3 is TGTGCCAGCAGTTTACGGCAGGGGAACACTGAAGCTTTCTTT.

The chain has TRBV18 and TRBJ2-7, with D uncertain. The CDR3 spans 15 residues. Germline CDR1 reads KGHSH; CDR2 reads LQKENI. Trimming shortened V by 3 bases and J by 3 bases, and 15 bases separated the two germline ends. CDR3 protein: CASSPSRSFHYEQYF. The CDR3 DNA is TGTGCCAGCTCACCCTCGCGATCGTTCCACTACGAGCAGTACTTC. Combining the CDR3 with reference TRBV18 and TRBJ2-7 gives the whole variable domain NAGVMQNPRHLVRRRGQEARLRCSPMKGHSHVYWYRQLPEEGLKFMVYLQKENIIDESGMPKERFSAEFPKEGPSILRIQQVVRGDSAAYFCASSPSRSFHYEQYFGPGTRLTVT.

This clone occurred once. This chain connects TRBV11-3 to TRBJ2-3, with 8 positions matching TRBD2. After removal of 4 bases from V and 3 bases from J, the junction contained 9 bases not matched to a gene. Germline V gene data show CDR1 as SGHNT and CDR2 as YENEEA. This CDR3 has 16 residues. This CDR3 is CASSSGGGGPTDTQYF. The CDR3 region has the DNA TGTGCCAGCAGCTCCGGTGGCGGGGGGCCAACAGATACGCAGTATTTT.

This rearrangement joins TRBV10-3 to TRBJ1-2; the match to TRBD1 covers 10 bases. V was pared by 5 bases and J by 7 bases, with 4 bases of the junction left unmatched. The CDR3 length is 13 residues. The germline V gene has CDR1 ENHRY and CDR2 SYGVKD. The CDR3 DNA reads TGTGCCATCAGTAGTGACAGGGGGCTTGGCTACACCTTC. Its translation: CAISSDRGLGYTF.

This clone has only one observation. This chain joins TRBV27 and TRBJ2-7, with 7 bases that match TRBD1. Losses at the gene ends were 5 bases for V and 4 bases for J; bases not matched to a gene: 2. This CDR3 region has 12 residues. Germline V gives CDR1 MNHEY, CDR2 SMNVEV (reference sequence). CDR3 sequence: CASSQQGYEQYF. DNA of the CDR3: TGTGCCAGCAGTCAACAGGGGTACGAGCAGTACTTC.

The chain carries TRBV5-1 and TRBJ2-5; 7 bases agree with TRBD1. CDR1 SGHRS and CDR2 YFSETQ come from the germline V gene. Trimming cost V 4 bases and J 3 bases; bases outside gene matches: 6. The CDR3 is 14 amino acids. This CDR3 is CASSQGTAKETQYF. The CDR3 DNA follows: TGCGCCAGCAGCCAAGGGACAGCAAAAGAGACCCAGTACTTC. The variable domain in full, with the rest retrieved from reference TRBV5-1 and TRBJ2-5, is KAGVTQTPRYLIKTRGQQVTLSCSPISGHRSVSWYQQTPGQGLQFLFEYFSETQRNKGNFPGRFSGRQFSNSRSEMNVSTLELGDSALYLCASSQGTAKETQYFGPGTRLLVL.

This clone was observed a single time. The chain is built from TRBV28 and TRBJ2-7; maybe TRBD1 (5 bases). The CDR3 consists of 11 residues. Looked up from germline, CDR1 is MDHEN and CDR2 is SYDVKM. V lost 6 bases to trimming and J lost 10 bases, with 13 bases between them. DNA of the CDR3: TGTGCCAGCAGCACGGACACCCTACAGTACTTC. It yields the protein CASSTDTLQYF.

The J gene is TRBJ2-7, the V gene TRBV6-6; tentative D call: TRBD1 (8 bases). The germline V and J ends were trimmed by 5 bases and 0 bases, with 23 bases remaining between them. The CDR3 contains 18 residues. Germline-derived CDR1 and CDR2 are MNHNY and SVGAGI (reference sequence). CDR3 DNA sequence: TGTGCCAGCAGTCACAGGGGGGGGAACAGGGGAAGCTCCTACGAGCAGTACTTC. Protein sequence: CASSHRGGNRGSSYEQYF.

Points on this clone: The same CDR3 can be traced to other DNA sequences in this sample. The chain carries TRBV5-1 and TRBJ2-5; 7 bases agree with TRBD1. This CDR3 comprises 14 residues. V was pared by 4 bases and J by 5 bases, with 8 bases of the junction left unmatched. Germline values: CDR1 SGHRS, CDR2 YFSETQ. As DNA, the CDR3 is TGCGCCAGCAGCCTCGACTCCAGGGGGGAGACCCAGTACTTC. Its translation is CASSLDSRGETQYF.

V gene TRBV28 combines with J gene TRBJ1-2, with TRBD1 as a possible D gene (5 bases). CDR1 is MDHEN and CDR2 is SYDVKM in the germline V gene. The germline V and J ends were trimmed by 5 bases and 5 bases, with 12 bases remaining between them. The CDR3 has 13 residues. Here the CDR3 reads CASSLDTRYGYTF. CDR3 DNA: TGTGCCAGCAGTCTGGACACCAGATATGGCTACACCTTC.